This TCR beta chain was observed in a study of blood T cell repertoires in COVID-19. Study-level information: The study drew acute and convalescent COVID-19 samples from the United States, Italy and Spain.

The germline V gene has CDR1 SGHRS and CDR2 YFSETQ. The CDR3 has 14 residues. The V gene end was trimmed by 4 bases and the J gene end by 5 bases; junction bases not matched to a gene: 6. Study processing details: Reference gene primers were amplified, and this amplification served to estimate nucleated cell counts. Generated by immunoSEQ multiplex PCR, the TCRdb table keeps only in-frame clones and is missing some. V and J calls and clone size are as listed in that table; D and trimming were resolved from the DNA. The repertoire includes more than 150,000 clones, 80% of them detected once, and approximately 0.5% sits in the top ten.

Sequencing was carried out using peripheral blood. The chain employs TRBV5-1 and TRBJ1-1; 9 nucleotides line up with TRBD1. This TCR derives from a man between 60 and 75 years old with acute or convalescent COVID-19. CDR3 coding DNA: TGCGCCAGCAGCAAGACAGGGGGTGGAACTGAAGCTTTCTTT. It codes for CASSKTGGGTEAFF.